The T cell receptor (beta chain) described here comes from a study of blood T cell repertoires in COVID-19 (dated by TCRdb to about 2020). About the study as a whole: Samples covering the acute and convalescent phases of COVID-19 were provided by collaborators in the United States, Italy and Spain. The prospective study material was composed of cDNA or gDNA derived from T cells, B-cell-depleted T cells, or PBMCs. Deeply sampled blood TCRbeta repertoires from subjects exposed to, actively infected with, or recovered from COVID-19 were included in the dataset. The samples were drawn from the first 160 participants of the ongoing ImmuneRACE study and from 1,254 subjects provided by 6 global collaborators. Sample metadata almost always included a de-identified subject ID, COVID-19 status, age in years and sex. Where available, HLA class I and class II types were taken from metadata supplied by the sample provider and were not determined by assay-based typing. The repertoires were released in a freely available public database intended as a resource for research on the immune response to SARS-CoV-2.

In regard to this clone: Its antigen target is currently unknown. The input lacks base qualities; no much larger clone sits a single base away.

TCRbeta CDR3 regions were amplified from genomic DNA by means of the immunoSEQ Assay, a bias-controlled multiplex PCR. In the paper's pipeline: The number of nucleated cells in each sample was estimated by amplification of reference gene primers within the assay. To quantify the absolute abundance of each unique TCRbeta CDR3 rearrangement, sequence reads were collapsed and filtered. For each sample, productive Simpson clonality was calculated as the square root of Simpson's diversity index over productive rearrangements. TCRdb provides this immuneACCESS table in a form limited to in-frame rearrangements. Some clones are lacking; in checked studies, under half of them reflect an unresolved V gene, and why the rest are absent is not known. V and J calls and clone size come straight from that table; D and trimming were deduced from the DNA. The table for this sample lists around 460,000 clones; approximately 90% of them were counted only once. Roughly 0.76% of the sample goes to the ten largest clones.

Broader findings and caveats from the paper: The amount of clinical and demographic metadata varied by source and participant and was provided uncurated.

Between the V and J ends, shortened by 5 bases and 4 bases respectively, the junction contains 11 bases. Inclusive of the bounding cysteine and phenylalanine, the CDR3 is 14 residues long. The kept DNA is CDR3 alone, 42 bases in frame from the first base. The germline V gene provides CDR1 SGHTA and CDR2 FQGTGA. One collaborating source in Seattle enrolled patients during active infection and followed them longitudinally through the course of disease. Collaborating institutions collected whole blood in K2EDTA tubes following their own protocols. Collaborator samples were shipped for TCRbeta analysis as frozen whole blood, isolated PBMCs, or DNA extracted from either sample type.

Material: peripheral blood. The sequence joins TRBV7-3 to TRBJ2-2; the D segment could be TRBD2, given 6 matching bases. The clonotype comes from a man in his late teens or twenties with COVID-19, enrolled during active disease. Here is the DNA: TGTGCCAGCAGCCGCCTGGGGGGCACCGGGGAGCTGTTTTTT. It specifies CASSRLGGTGELFF.